This is a list of T cell receptor beta chains from one sample in a study of blood T cell repertoires in COVID-19. Data came from immunoSEQ multiplex PCR; TCRdb stores just in-frame clones and leaves some out. The sample contains about 160,000 clones, about 85% of which appear only once. Sequencing input: peripheral blood. These receptors all come from a human donor with acute or convalescent COVID-19. The donor label of this sample is uncertain. Both conserved end residues are part of each CDR3. A D gene is named only where the DNA matches it firmly. Some rows have no size entry. The others give once, few or many, or a class for an expanded clone.

v_gene	d_gene	abundance	j_gene	CDR3nt	CDR3aa
TRBV6-4	NA	NA	TRBJ1-6	TGTGCCAGCAGTGCCCTAAGTAATTCACCCCTCCACTTT	CASSALSNSPLHF
TRBV6-4	NA	NA	TRBJ1-5	TGTGCCAGCAGTGAAATCCCAGGTCAGCCCCAGCATTTT	CASSEIPGQPQHF
TRBV23-1	NA	NA	TRBJ1-5	TGCGCCAGCAGTCAATGGGACTTTAAGCAGCCCCAGCATTTT	CASSQWDFKQPQHF
TRBV11-2	NA	NA	TRBJ1-5	TGTGCCAGCAGCTTGGGCGGGGGAACTAGCAATCAGCCCCAGCATTTT	CASSLGGGTSNQPQHF
TRBV28	NA	NA	TRBJ1-2	TGTGCCAGCAACCCGGACTCACGGGACTATGGCTACACCTTC	CASNPDSRDYGYTF
TRBV7-8	NA	once	TRBJ2-1	TGTGCCAGCAGCCCCGACAGGATAGTTGGGGGCAATGAGCAGTTCTTC	CASSPDRIVGGNEQFF
TRBV7-9	TRBD1	NA	TRBJ1-1	TGTGCCAGTCAGGGGGACACTGAAGCTTTCTTT	CASQGDTEAFF
TRBV3-1/TRBV3-2	NA	few	TRBJ2-1	TGTGCCAGCAGCCAAGATGGCGGCGCAGCTGAGCAGTTCTTC	CASSQDGGAAEQFF
TRBV29-1	NA	NA	TRBJ2-2	TGCAGCGTTGGGCGCGGGGAGGCCGGGGAGCTGTTTTTT	CSVGRGEAGELFF
TRBV28	NA	NA	TRBJ1-4	TGTGCCAGCAGTCTCTGGGTTATCCAGGCAACTAATGAAAAACTGTTTTTT	CASSLWVIQATNEKLFF